One and the same sample provided the 23 T cell receptor beta chains below, sequenced in a study of post-analysis software for immune sequencing data. Study-level findings and limits: The five TRBV segments detected at higher frequency in patients than in controls included TRBV5-6, TRBV5-1 and TRBV20-1.

Researchers reported that TCR beta cDNA libraries carried unique molecular identifiers. TCRdb itself ran the PCR reads through MiXCR, one entry per CDR3 protein. The sample lists roughly 870,000 distinct CDR3 sequences, about 53% seen once, with about 4.5% in the top ten. What these receptors recognize is not known. Sequenced sample: blood. The source of these receptors is a girl aged 10 to 17 with multiple sclerosis.

This chain joins TRBV5-5 and TRBJ1-2; the D gene is possibly TRBD1 (6 bases). Germline V gene lookup returns CDR1 SGHKS and CDR2 YYEKEE (reference sequence). This CDR3 has 15 residues. V lost 1 base and J lost 8, with 18 bases in between. The CDR3 sequence: CASSLWGALGGGYTF. CDR3 DNA sequence: TGTGCCAGCAGCTTGTGGGGGGCCTTGGGAGGCGGCTACACCTTC.

This chain links TRBV20-1 with TRBJ2-5; D ambiguous. CDR3 size: 12 residues. V dropped 2 bases and J dropped 5 bases, with 9 bases sitting between them. Germline lookup yields CDR1 DFQATT and CDR2 SNEGSKA (reference sequence). The CDR3 loop is CSARRLGETQYF. For the CDR3, the DNA is TGCAGTGCTAGACGCCTCGGGGAGACCCAGTACTTC.

This clonotype was found a few times. The J gene is TRBJ1-6, the V gene TRBV12-3 or TRBV12-4; no clear D gene. V lost 3 bases to trimming and J lost 8 bases, with 11 bases between them. This CDR3 contains 14 residues. CDR3: CASSFGAGYSPLHF. DNA of the CDR3: TGTGCCAGCAGTTTTGGCGCTGGGTATTCACCCCTCCACTTT.

J is TRBJ2-1 and V is TRBV5-1; 12 nucleotides align to TRBD2. The CDR3 is made up of 17 amino acids. Germline CDR1 is SGHRS and CDR2 is YFSETQ. V shed 4 bases and J 5 bases; nucleotides not matched to a gene: 10. Written as DNA, the CDR3 is TGCGCCAGCAGCGTAAGACTAGCGGGAGAGGGTGACAATGAGCAGTTCTTC. Encoded protein: CASSVRLAGEGDNEQFF.

A remark on this clonotype: Sequence at one end of the junction differs from germline and may be a read error. This chain links TRBV12-3 or TRBV12-4 with TRBJ2-3; a weak D match, TRBD1 (6 bases). The CDR3 runs 15 residues. CDR3 protein: CANSFGQGNTDTQYF. CDR3 bases: TGTGCCAACAGTTTTGGGCAGGGGAACACAGATACGCAGTATTTT.

A single count supports this clonotype. The V gene is TRBV18, the J gene TRBJ2-7, with 7 nucleotides matching TRBD2. Germline trimming cut 2 bases from V and 1 base from J; bases unmatched to any gene: 5. The CDR3 spans 15 residues. Germline CDR1 KGHSH, CDR2 LQKENI. CDR3 sequence reads: CASSPARGGSYEQYF. The CDR3 nucleotides read TGTGCCAGCTCACCAGCGCGCGGGGGTTCCTACGAGCAGTACTTC.

CDR3 sequence: CASRRGRADTQYF. CDR3 DNA sequence: TGTGCCAGCAGACGAGGGAGGGCAGATACGCAGTATTTT. The chain joins TRBV12-3 or TRBV12-4 to TRBJ2-3; 7 positions agree with TRBD2. V shed 6 bases, J shed 4 bases, and the junction held 4 bases outside the gene matches. The CDR3 totals 13 residues.

This chain links TRBV6-1 with TRBJ2-1; 7 bases align to TRBD2. CDR1 and CDR2 from the germline V gene are MNHNS and SASEGT. This CDR3 has 15 amino acids. The ends lost 6 bases at V and 2 bases at J; junction bases unmatched: 7. The CDR3 sequence: CASSGAGVTYNEQFF. For the CDR3, the DNA is TGTGCCAGCAGCGGGGCGGGAGTAACCTACAATGAGCAGTTCTTC.

The genes are TRBV29-1 and TRBJ2-7, with 9 bases aligning to TRBD1. With 5 bases clipped from V and 0 bases from J, the junction kept 8 bases outside the gene matches. This CDR3 region has 15 residues. The germline V gene encodes CDR1 SQVTM and CDR2 ANQGSEA. CDR3 DNA: TGCAGCGTTCGGCACGGACAGGGGAACTCCTACGAGCAGTACTTC. Its translation: CSVRHGQGNSYEQYF.

The rearrangement joins TRBV9 to TRBJ2-3; a weak D match, TRBD2 (6 bases). With 5 bases removed from V and 9 bases from J, the gap between germline ends came to 16 bases. The CDR3 extends over 13 amino acids. Germline-derived CDR1 and CDR2 are SGDLS and YYNGEE. CDR3 bases: TGTGCCAGCAGAAAAGATAGCGGTGACACGCAGTATTTT. This translates into CASRKDSGDTQYF.

V gene TRBV4-1 combines with J gene TRBJ2-1; the D gene is possibly TRBD1 (5 bases). Germline lookup yields CDR1 MGHRA and CDR2 YSYEKL. V lost 4 bases and J lost 6, with 19 bases in between. The CDR3 extends over 16 amino acids. DNA of the CDR3: TGCGCCAGCAGCCTTCCGTTCGGGCCCCAGGGCAATGAGCAGTTCTTC. Amino acids: CASSLPFGPQGNEQFF.

This clonotype was counted at least ten times. The V call is TRBV3-1, the J call TRBJ2-5, with 11 positions matching TRBD1. This CDR3 contains 15 residues. The germline V gene has CDR1 LGHDT and CDR2 YNNKEL (reference sequence). Trimming cost V 4 bases and J 0 bases; bases outside gene matches: 1. Written as DNA, the CDR3 is TGTGCCAGCAGCCCGGGACAGGGGGACCAAGAGACCCAGTACTTC. Its translation: CASSPGQGDQETQYF.

The chain is built from TRBV10-2 and TRBJ1-2; D possibly corresponds to TRBD1 (6 bases). In germline, CDR1 is WSHSY, CDR2 SAAADI. The V end was cut by 7 bases, the J end by 4 bases, with 22 bases between. The CDR3 runs to 16 residues. CDR3 in amino acids: CASTQTLRAGAYGYTF. In DNA form, the CDR3 reads TGCGCCAGCACCCAGACTCTCAGGGCAGGGGCCTATGGCTACACCTTC.

The V call is TRBV9, the J call TRBJ2-1, with 11 nucleotides matching TRBD2. After removal of 3 bases from V and 3 bases from J, the junction contained 2 bases not matched to a gene. The germline V gene encodes CDR1 SGDLS and CDR2 YYNGEE. The CDR3 is 15 residues long. CDR3 loop: CASSAGLAGYNEQFF. The CDR3 DNA reads as TGTGCCAGCAGCGCCGGACTAGCGGGCTACAATGAGCAGTTCTTC.

This clonotype was seen only a few times. This sequence joins TRBV12-3 or TRBV12-4 and TRBJ2-7, with a weak D call TRBD1 (5 bases). V was trimmed by 1 base and J by 5 bases, leaving 9 bases between them. The CDR3 consists of 13 residues. The CDR3 loop reads CASSLVTGHEQYF. The CDR3 nucleotides read TGTGCCAGCAGTTTAGTAACAGGCCACGAGCAGTACTTC.

The sample holds a few counts of this clonotype. The rearrangement uses TRBV20-1 and TRBJ2-5, with TRBD1 identical over 11 bases. The CDR3 runs to 14 residues. After removal of 3 bases from V and 5 bases from J, the junction contained 5 bases not matched to a gene. CDR1 and CDR2 from the germline V gene are DFQATT and SNEGSKA (reference sequence). CDR3 loop: CSASRGQGAETQYF. As DNA, the CDR3 is TGCAGTGCTAGCCGCGGACAGGGGGCGGAGACCCAGTACTTC.

This sequence joins TRBV15 and TRBJ1-2, with D hard to call. This CDR3 comprises 14 residues. The germline V gene has CDR1 LNHNV and CDR2 YYDKDF (reference sequence). The germline V and J ends were trimmed by 1 base and 0 bases, with 6 bases remaining between them. DNA of the CDR3: TGTGCCACCAGCAGAGTTGAGGCTAACTATGGCTACACCTTC. Translated: CATSRVEANYGYTF.

The chain couples TRBV15 to TRBJ2-4, with TRBD1 matching over 8 bases. CDR1 and CDR2 from the germline V gene are LNHNV and YYDKDF (reference sequence). There are 15 residues in the CDR3. The V gene end was trimmed by 8 bases and the J gene end by 3 bases; junction bases not matched to a gene: 9. The CDR3: CATGHRGLVKNIQYF. CDR3 coding DNA: TGTGCCACCGGTCACAGGGGGTTGGTCAAAAACATTCAGTACTTC.

The sample holds a few counts of this clonotype. V usage is TRBV7-2 and J usage is TRBJ2-7, with 8 bases that match TRBD1. This CDR3 is 16 amino acids long. The germline V gene has CDR1 SGHTA and CDR2 FQGNSA. Unmatched junction bases numbered 8, after V lost 1 base and J lost 3 bases. The CDR3, as DNA: TGTGCCAGCAGCTTAGATCAGGGGGCAGGAAGCTACGAGCAGTACTTC. As protein: CASSLDQGAGSYEQYF.

This clonotype was seen a handful of times. The V call is TRBV10-2, the J call TRBJ2-1; 12 bases match TRBD2. CDR1 is WSHSY and CDR2 is SAAADI in the germline V gene. The CDR3 has 17 residues. V shed 3 bases and J 2 bases; nucleotides not matched to a gene: 5. The CDR3 DNA reads TGCGCCAGCAGTGAATGGCTAGCGGGGGGGCCCTACAATGAGCAGTTCTTC. Protein product: CASSEWLAGGPYNEQFF.

The chain joins TRBV4-1 to TRBJ1-2; the match to TRBD1 covers 7 bases. This CDR3 spans 14 amino acids. Germline V gene data show CDR1 as MGHRA and CDR2 as YSYEKL. Germline trimming cut 2 bases from V and 4 bases from J; bases unmatched to any gene: 4. As DNA, the CDR3 is TGCGCCAGCAGCCAAAAACAGGGGACCTATGGCTACACCTTC. It yields the protein CASSQKQGTYGYTF.

The chain links TRBV4-1 to TRBJ1-1; D unclear. The CDR3 runs 11 residues. Trimming removed 3 bases at V and 11 bases at J, with 10 bases between. CDR1 and CDR2 (germline): MGHRA, YSYEKL. CDR3: CASSHGVEAFF. CDR3 coding DNA: TGCGCCAGCAGCCATGGCGTTGAGGCTTTCTTT.

The rearrangement links TRBV5-5 to TRBJ2-7; tentative D call: TRBD1 (6 bases). The CDR3 has 14 residues. V dropped 0 bases and J dropped 7 bases, with 14 bases sitting between them. Per the germline V gene, CDR1 is SGHKS and CDR2 is YYEKEE (reference sequence). CDR3 amino acids: CASSLAGAEGEQYF. CDR3 coding DNA: TGTGCCAGCAGCTTGGCAGGGGCCGAGGGAGAGCAGTACTTC.